The clone carrying this TCR beta chain was picked up a small number of times. The antigen is undetermined. This record comes from a study of Graves' ophthalmopathy and Graves' hyperthyroidism. Study outcomes and limitations: Blood also harbored most expanded thyroid clonotypes above 0.001 frequency.

Amplification of TCR beta CDR3 regions used RNA transcripts. RT-PCR in the first round used HTBI primers; a second-round multiplex PCR followed. Via MiXCR, TCRdb re-called the multiplex PCR reads, giving one row per CDR3 protein. The repertoire consists of 200,000 to 250,000 distinct CDR3 sequences, with 20% to 25% occurring once and the leading ten covering roughly 40%. Germline assignment: CDR1 MNHNS and CDR2 SASEGT. Trimming cost V 7 bases and J 8 bases; bases outside gene matches: 8. This CDR3 spans 15 amino acids. No donor had other autoimmune disease, uncontrolled infection, pregnancy or lactation.

The chain uses TRBV6-1 and TRBJ1-6, with 10 bases fitting TRBD1. Material: peripheral blood. The sequence came from a woman aged 45 to 65 with Graves' ophthalmopathy. The CDR3 is CASIGRDRGDSPLHF. The CDR3 nucleotides read TGTGCCAGCATCGGACGGGACAGGGGTGATTCACCCCTCCACTTT.